A selection of T cell receptor beta chains follows, all from one sample in a study of blood T cell repertoires in COVID-19. Libraries were prepared by immunoSEQ multiplex PCR; TCRdb keeps only in-frame clonotypes and omits some of them. The sample carries 95,000 to 150,000 clones, approximately 81% recorded once. The sequencing sample was made of peripheral blood. The receptors here all came from a man aged 55 to 69 with acute or convalescent COVID-19. The CDR3 runs from the conserved cysteine through the conserved F or W. D genes are given only for firm matches. For some rows the clone size is stated as once, few or many, or as a class when expanded; others skip it.

>15|TRBJ2-7|TRBD1|once|TRBV18
TGTGCCAGCTCACCACCTCCCGACAGGGGAAGAGAGCAGTACTTC
CASSPPPDRGREQYF
>15|TRBJ1-5|TRBD1|.|TRBV27
TGTGCCAGCGGGGCCGGGACAGGGGGCACTCAGCCCCAGCATTTT
CASGAGTGGTQPQHF
>13|TRBJ2-7|TRBD1|.|TRBV7-6
TGTGCCAGCAGCTCGGACAGGGGGAGGGAGCAGTACTTC
CASSSDRGREQYF
>12|TRBJ2-3|.|.|TRBV29-1
TGCAGCGTTGCGGGGAGCACAGATACGCAGTATTTT
CSVAGSTDTQYF
>16|TRBJ2-1|.|.|TRBV18
TGTGCCAGCTCACCACCGTTCGGGACACGGGTCCATGAGCAGTTCTTC
CASSPPFGTRVHEQFF
>12|TRBJ1-6|.|.|TRBV12-3/TRBV12-4
TGTGCCAGCAGCTCAGGGATTTCACCCCTCCACTTT
CASSSGISPLHF
>14|TRBJ2-1|.|.|TRBV3-1/TRBV3-2
TGTGCCAGCAGCCAAGATCCTGGGACTCGGGGGCAGTTCTTC
CASSQDPGTRGQFF
>13|TRBJ2-6|.|.|TRBV24-1
TGTGCCACCAGTTTATCCGGGGCCAACGTCCTGACTTTC
CATSLSGANVLTF
>15|TRBJ2-1|TRBD2|.|TRBV14
TGTGCCAGCAGCCAAGGACTAGCGGGAGCGAATGAGCAGTTCTTC
CASSQGLAGANEQFF
>15|TRBJ1-3|.|.|TRBV15
TGTGCCACCAGCAGAACAGGCCTGGGTGGAAACACCATATATTTT
CATSRTGLGGNTIYF
>17|TRBJ2-3|TRBD2|.|TRBV5-6
TGTGCCAGCAGCTCCGGACTAGCGGGAGGGAGGGCAGATACGCAGTATTTT
CASSSGLAGGRADTQYF
>16|TRBJ1-4|.|.|TRBV25-1
TGTGCCAGCAGTGCTAGTGACAGTTACTTTAATGAAAAACTGTTTTTT
CASSASDSYFNEKLFF
>16|TRBJ2-3|.|.|TRBV18
TGTGCCAGCTCCCCGGAGGTAGCGGCAAGCACAGATACGCAGTATTTT
CASSPEVAASTDTQYF
>14|TRBJ2-1|.|.|TRBV3-1/TRBV3-2
TGTGCCAGCAGCCAAGCCCGGGACTACAATGAGCAGTTCTTC
CASSQARDYNEQFF
>14|TRBJ1-1|TRBD1|.|TRBV29-1
TGCAGCGTCCATGACAGGGGGATGGACACTGAAGCTTTCTTT
CSVHDRGMDTEAFF
>17|TRBJ2-7|.|.|TRBV21-1
TGTGCCAGCAGCAAAGCAGGTTGGTATAGCGGGAGTCACGAGCAGTACTTC
CASSKAGWYSGSHEQYF
>15|TRBJ2-5|TRBD1|.|TRBV19
TGTGCCAGTAGTATCTCTAGGACAGGGAAAGAGACCCAGTACTTC
CASSISRTGKETQYF
>15|TRBJ2-7|TRBD1|.|TRBV9
TGTGCCAGCAGCGTAGGAGGGGGCGTCTCCTACGAGCAGTACTTC
CASSVGGGVSYEQYF
>14|TRBJ2-5|TRBD1|.|TRBV11-3
TGTGCCAGCAGCCGATCAGGGGGCTTCGAGACCCAGTACTTC
CASSRSGGFETQYF
>18|TRBJ2-3|TRBD2|.|TRBV5-1
TGCGCCAGCAGCCAACTAGGACTAGCGGGGGACTTTACAGATACGCAGTATTTT
CASSQLGLAGDFTDTQYF
>12|TRBJ1-1|TRBD1|.|TRBV25-1
TGTGCCAGCAGCCTCAGGGGGACTGAAGCTTTCTTT
CASSLRGTEAFF
>12|TRBJ1-1|.|.|TRBV3-1/TRBV3-2
TGTGCCAGCAGCCGCAGGAACACTGAAGCTTTCTTT
CASSRRNTEAFF
>16|TRBJ2-2|TRBD2|.|TRBV15
TGTGCCACCAGCAGAGGGGGTAGCGGGAGGACCGGGGAGCTGTTTTTT
CATSRGGSGRTGELFF
>14|TRBJ1-2|TRBD1|few|TRBV9
TGTGCCAGCAGTCCTGGACAGGGCGACTATGGCTACACCTTC
CASSPGQGDYGYTF
>16|TRBJ1-4|TRBD1|.|TRBV4-2
TGTGCCAGCAGCCAAGAGGGCAGACAGGGGGATGAAAAACTGTTTTTT
CASSQEGRQGDEKLFF
>15|TRBJ2-1|TRBD2|few|TRBV29-1
TGCAGCGTTTTCCGCGGGACTAGCTCCTACAATGAGCAGTTCTTC
CSVFRGTSSYNEQFF
>14|TRBJ2-2|.|.|TRBV7-9
TGTGCCAGCAGCTTACAGGGGAACACCGGGGAGCTGTTTTTT
CASSLQGNTGELFF
>12|TRBJ1-2|.|.|TRBV5-1
TGCGCCAGCAGCTTGGACAGGGACGGCTACACCTTC
CASSLDRDGYTF
>15|TRBJ1-4|TRBD1|.|TRBV30
TGTGCCTGGACCCTCAGGGGGCGCGAAAATGAAAAACTGTTTTTT
CAWTLRGRENEKLFF
>17|TRBJ2-1|TRBD2|.|TRBV27
TGTGCCAGCAGTTTAGGGGGTGGACTAGCGGCCTACAATGAGCAGTTCTTC
CASSLGGGLAAYNEQFF
>15|TRBJ1-1|TRBD1|once|TRBV7-9
TGTGCCAGCAGCTTACGTAACAGGGGCGAGGCTGAAGCTTTCTTT
CASSLRNRGEAEAFF
>13|TRBJ2-5|.|.|TRBV2
TGTGCCAGCAGGCGGAGCCTAGAAGAGACCCAGTACTTC
CASRRSLEETQYF
>16|TRBJ2-7|TRBD1|.|TRBV4-1
TGCGCCAGCAGCCCCAGCCGGGACAGGGCACCCTACGAGCAGTACTTC
CASSPSRDRAPYEQYF
>15|TRBJ1-6|TRBD1|.|TRBV5-1
TGCGCCAGCAGCTGGGGACAGGGGCTAAATTCACCCCTCCACTTT
CASSWGQGLNSPLHF
>15|TRBJ2-1|TRBD1|.|TRBV2
TGTGCCAGCAAGACGGGGGACAGGCCTAACAATGAGCAGTTCTTC
CASKTGDRPNNEQFF
>15|TRBJ2-7|TRBD1|.|TRBV23-1
TGCGCCAGCAGTCAATCTCTCGACAGGGCCAACGAGCAGTACTTC
CASSQSLDRANEQYF
>17|TRBJ2-1|TRBD2|.|TRBV10-3
TGTGCCATCAGTGGAGCCCCCCCAAGCGGGAGTAGTAATGAGCAGTTCTTC
CAISGAPPSGSSNEQFF
>12|TRBJ2-7|TRBD1|.|TRBV12-3/TRBV12-4
TGTGCCAGCACCGGGACAGGGTACGAGCAGTACTTC
CASTGTGYEQYF
>15|TRBJ1-6|TRBD1|few|TRBV6-5
TGTGCCAGCAGTTATTCCGGGACAGAGAATTCACCCCTCCACTTT
CASSYSGTENSPLHF
>14|TRBJ2-7|TRBD1|few|TRBV2
TGTGCCAGCATTGAAACAGGGGGCTTCGACGAGCAGTACTTC
CASIETGGFDEQYF
>15|TRBJ2-6|.|.|TRBV28
TGTGCCAGCAGTTTGGTACAGGCTGGGGCCAACGTCCTGACTTTC
CASSLVQAGANVLTF
>14|TRBJ1-5|TRBD1|.|TRBV28
TGTGCCAGCACTCCACAGGGGTCACATCAGCCCCAGCATTTT
CASTPQGSHQPQHF
>17|TRBJ1-4|.|.|TRBV6-1
TGTGCCAGCAGTGAAGGCGGACTGTTATCAACTAATGAAAAACTGTTTTTT
CASSEGGLLSTNEKLFF
>13|TRBJ1-2|.|.|TRBV29-1
TGCAGCGTAATATTGTCAGGGAACTATGGCTACACCTTC
CSVILSGNYGYTF
>15|TRBJ2-5|.|.|TRBV9
TGTGCCAGCAGCTCCAGACCAGCAGGGTCTGAGACCCAGTACTTC
CASSSRPAGSETQYF
>15|TRBJ2-1|.|.|TRBV7-8
TGTGCCAGCAGCTTAACTAGCCTGGGTGGGAATGAGCAGTTCTTC
CASSLTSLGGNEQFF
>14|TRBJ2-3|TRBD2|.|TRBV3-1/TRBV3-2
TGTGCCAGCAGCCGTAGCGGGGGTACAGATACGCAGTATTTT
CASSRSGGTDTQYF
>15|TRBJ1-5|.|.|TRBV19
TGTGCCAGTAGCACGGACAGCTCAATGGGTCAGCCCCAGCATTTT
CASSTDSSMGQPQHF
>12|TRBJ1-5|.|few|TRBV12-3/TRBV12-4
TGTGCCAGCAGTTTTACCAGACAGCCCCAGCATTTT
CASSFTRQPQHF
>11|TRBJ2-7|.|few|TRBV27
TGTGCCAGTAGGACAGTCCACGAGCAGTACTTC
CASRTVHEQYF
>15|TRBJ2-7|TRBD2|.|TRBV6-6
TGTGCCAGCAGTGACCCGGGAGGCCAATCCTACGAGCAGTACTTC
CASSDPGGQSYEQYF
>13|TRBJ1-5|.|.|TRBV7-3
TGTGCCAGCAGCTTACAGAGGAATCAGCCCCAGCATTTT
CASSLQRNQPQHF
>15|TRBJ1-5|.|few|TRBV15
TGTGCCACCAGCAGAGATTCAGGGGCGCATCAGCCCCAGCATTTT
CATSRDSGAHQPQHF